A selection of T cell receptor beta chains follows, all from one sample in a study of beta chain features in type 1 diabetes. Assay: immunoSEQ multiplex PCR; the TCRdb copy retains only in-frame clones and omits some. The table shows a few hundred thousand clones, with roughly a tenth occurring only once. The specimen was central memory CD4+ T cells from blood. These receptors were collected from a man aged 30 to 39 with type 1 diabetes. CDR3s leave out the opening cysteine and the closing phenylalanine or tryptophan. Expanded clones are given a class, and other clones once, few, many or no size at all.

abundance | j_gene | v_gene | CDR3aa
NA | TRBJ2-5 | TRBV7-2 | ASRGGGPGLIHRQETQY
many | TRBJ2-6 | TRBV29-1 | SGDIPPGANVLT
many | TRBJ2-3 | TRBV7-9 | ASSFGQGGLTQY
few | TRBJ2-7 | TRBV20-1 | SVGRGYEQY
NA | TRBJ2-7 | TRBV6-5 | ASSSPASGSAYEQY
NA | TRBJ2-3 | TRBV6-1 | ASSEATGRDTQY
few | TRBJ1-3 | TRBV28 | ASSSSISGNTIY
few | TRBJ2-1 | TRBV7-2 | ASSTQALAGGRNEQF
NA | TRBJ1-1 | TRBV27 | ARNTRTGFYPNTEAF
many | TRBJ2-7 | TRBV7-9 | ASSIGGTVSSYEQY
few | TRBJ1-2 | TRBV5-4 | ASSQGTSSSYGYT
few | TRBJ1-4 | TRBV5-4 | ASSTGTGGAIEKLF